Each of the 26 T cell receptor beta chains below was sequenced from the same sample in a study of T cells after yellow fever vaccination. TCRdb itself ran the 5' RACE reads through MiXCR, one entry per CDR3 protein. The sample includes approximately 350,000 distinct CDR3 sequences, approximately 10% of them seen just once. The sequencing here drew on PBMCs, taken on the day of the first yellow fever vaccination. The receptors shown here come from a man aged 18 to 29 who received the YFV17D yellow fever vaccine.

V gene TRBV14 combines with J gene TRBJ2-3; weak D call: TRBD1 (6 bases). Trimming took 1 base from V and 0 from J, leaving 14 bases between them. The length of the CDR3 is 17 residues. CDR1 and CDR2 (germline): SGHDN, FVKESK. This chain's CDR3 is CASSQVGTITSTDTQYF. For the CDR3, the DNA is TGTGCCAGCAGCCAAGTGGGGACAATTACTAGCACAGATACGCAGTATTTT.

This clonotype was seen repeatedly, ten times or more. The gene calls are TRBV6-1 and TRBJ2-7, with 8 bases aligning to TRBD2. Germline V gene data show CDR1 as MNHNS and CDR2 as SASEGT. The CDR3 sequence is 13 residues long. V shed 7 bases, J shed 3 bases, and the junction held 5 bases outside the gene matches. For the CDR3, the DNA is TGTGCCAGCATTCGGGCGGGGGGCTACGAGCAGTACTTC. Encoded protein: CASIRAGGYEQYF.

V and J are TRBV19 and TRBJ2-4; the D call may be TRBD1 or TRBD2 (5 bases each). This CDR3 spans 13 amino acids. Germline values: CDR1 LNHDA, CDR2 SQIVND (reference sequence). V was pared by 0 bases and J by 7 bases, with 7 bases between. CDR3 bases: TGTGCCAGTAGTATAGACAGGGAGAACATTCAGTACTTC. This gives the protein CASSIDRENIQYF.

The V and J genes are TRBV24-1 and TRBJ2-5, with 7 bases aligning to TRBD2. The CDR3 covers 13 residues. Germline V gene data show CDR1 as KGHDR and CDR2 as SFDVKD. J lost 1 base, V lost 12 bases, and 7 bases had no gene match. CDR3 bases: TGTGCCTCCGCCGGGACTACCCAAGAGACCCAGTACTTC. It codes for CASAGTTQETQYF.

This clonotype was seen a few times. The chain employs TRBV6-2 or TRBV6-3 and TRBJ2-2; D gene ambiguous. The V end was cut by 2 bases, the J end by 1 base, with 11 bases between. The CDR3 is 16 residues long. Germline V gives CDR1 MNHEY, CDR2 SVGEGT. The CDR3 DNA reads as TGTGCCAGCAGTTACCTGCCAGCAGTGAACACCGGGGAGCTGTTTTTT. It is translated as CASSYLPAVNTGELFF.

Many counts were recorded for this clonotype. The V gene is TRBV29-1, the J gene TRBJ2-2; tentative D call: TRBD2 (5 bases). CDR1 is SQVTM, CDR2 ANQGSEA, per germline. V lost 4 bases and J 5 bases, leaving 14 bases between the germline ends. The CDR3 length is 14 residues. The CDR3 loop reads CSVAARADTGELFF. CDR3 DNA sequence: TGCAGCGTTGCTGCGAGGGCAGATACCGGGGAGCTGTTTTTT.

This chain links TRBV19 with TRBJ1-6; D might be TRBD1 (5 bases). The CDR3 consists of 19 residues. Trimming took 10 bases from V and 7 from J, leaving 32 bases between them. CDR1 and CDR2 (germline): LNHDA, SQIVND (reference sequence). The CDR3 loop is CATQPRTQGFFSGNSPLHF. CDR3 DNA: TGTGCCACCCAACCTCGAACGCAGGGTTTTTTCTCTGGGAATTCACCCCTCCACTTT. Full variable domain (missing parts from reference TRBV19 and TRBJ1-6): DGGITQSPKYLFRKEGQNVTLSCEQNLNHDAMYWYRQDPGQGLRLIYYSQIVNDFQKGDIAEGYSVSREKKESFPLTVTSAQKNPTAFYLCATQPRTQGFFSGNSPLHFGNGTRLTVT.

This chain uses TRBV4-2 with TRBJ2-2, with TRBD2 matching 9 bases. V shed 1 base and J 6 bases; nucleotides not matched to a gene: 3. Germline loops: CDR1 LGHNA, CDR2 YNFKEQ. The CDR3 contains 15 residues. The CDR3 sequence: CASSQGSSGAGELFF. In DNA form, the CDR3 reads TGTGCCAGCAGCCAAGGTTCTAGCGGGGCCGGGGAGCTGTTTTTT.

The chain couples TRBV4-1 to TRBJ2-7; TRBD2 aligns across 9 bases. The CDR3 runs 18 residues. V lost 0 bases to trimming and J lost 1 base; unmatched junction nucleotides: 10. The germline V gene encodes CDR1 MGHRA and CDR2 YSYEKL. DNA of the CDR3: TGCGCCAGCAGCCAAGAATACGATCGGACTAGCGCATCCTACGAGCAGTACTTC. Encoded protein: CASSQEYDRTSASYEQYF.

V gene TRBV4-2 combines with J gene TRBJ2-5; possible D gene TRBD2, 7 bases. CDR3 size: 17 residues. The V gene lost 1 base and the J gene lost 2 bases, with 17 bases spanning the gap. The germline V gene encodes CDR1 LGHNA and CDR2 YNFKEQ. Here the CDR3 reads CASSQGGPASGQETQYF. As DNA, the CDR3 is TGTGCCAGCAGCCAAGGGGGGCCGGCTAGCGGACAAGAGACCCAGTACTTC.

The genes are TRBV24-1 and TRBJ2-3; either TRBD1 or TRBD2 may supply D (6 bases each). Germline lookup yields CDR1 KGHDR and CDR2 SFDVKD. Trimming stripped 6 bases from V and 6 bases from J, with 18 bases between. The CDR3 spans 15 residues. The CDR3 DNA reads as TGTGCCACCAGTCGGGCGGCGGGAAGGGGGGATACGCAGTATTTT. Its protein is CATSRAAGRGDTQYF.

This clonotype has just a few counts. The rearrangement joins TRBV4-3 to TRBJ1-5; unclear D gene. Germline V gene lookup returns CDR1 LGHNA and CDR2 YSLEER. The germline V and J ends were trimmed by 0 bases and 0 bases, with 9 bases remaining between them. The CDR3 is made up of 16 amino acids. CDR3 sequence: CASSQDWADSNQPQHF. CDR3 nucleotides: TGCGCCAGCAGCCAAGATTGGGCGGATAGCAATCAGCCCCAGCATTTT.

A few counts support this clonotype. This chain uses TRBV7-6 with TRBJ2-2; D gene uncertain. The length of the CDR3 is 13 residues. V shed 2 bases and J shed 6 bases, with 7 bases lying between them. CDR1 and CDR2 (germline): SGHVS, FNYEAQ. CDR3 DNA: TGTGCCAGCAGCTTATCCCCCGCCGGGGAGCTGTTTTTT. It encodes CASSLSPAGELFF.

The chain combines TRBV28 with TRBJ2-2; 9 nucleotides match TRBD1. The CDR3 runs to 13 residues. The germline V gene has CDR1 MDHEN and CDR2 SYDVKM. Trimming removed 8 bases from V and 4 bases from J; junction bases left unmatched: 2. CDR3 residues: CASPDRGTGELFF. DNA of the CDR3: TGTGCCAGCCCGGACAGGGGCACCGGGGAGCTGTTTTTT.

This clonotype was seen a handful of times. The chain couples TRBV5-4 to TRBJ2-3; D unresolved. The CDR3 length is 13 residues. Between the trimmed V and J ends, which lost 5 bases and 5 bases, there was a span of 12 bases. CDR1 SGHNT and CDR2 YYREEE come from the germline V gene (reference sequence). CDR3 region: CASRVPSGDTQYF. CDR3 DNA: TGTGCCAGCAGGGTCCCTAGTGGAGATACGCAGTATTTT. Based on the CDR3 plus reference TRBV5-4 and TRBJ2-3, the full variable domain is ETGVTQSPTHLIKTRGQQVTLRCSSQSGHNTVSWYQQALGQGPQFIFQYYREEENGRGNFPPRFSGLQFPNYSSELNVNALELDDSALYLCASRVPSGDTQYFGPGTRLTVL.

This clonotype was seen a handful of times. The chain is built from TRBV12-3 or TRBV12-4 and TRBJ1-1, with no clear D. V lost 6 bases, J lost 1 base, and 12 bases lay in between. CDR3 length: 14 residues. The DNA for the CDR3 is TGTGCCAGCAGCTTCTTCCTGGAGAACACTGAAGCTTTCTTT. Protein: CASSFFLENTEAFF.

The genes are TRBV20-1 and TRBJ2-3; possibly TRBD1 for D (5 bases). Germline CDR1 reads DFQATT; CDR2 reads SNEGSKA (reference sequence). CDR3 size: 12 residues. The V end was cut by 3 bases, the J end by 4 bases, with 8 bases between. This chain's CDR3 is CSASWGADTQYF. The CDR3 DNA follows: TGCAGTGCTAGCTGGGGCGCAGATACGCAGTATTTT.

Many counts were recorded for this clonotype. The J gene is TRBJ2-5, the V gene TRBV7-9; 12 bases agree with TRBD2. CDR1 is SEHNR and CDR2 is FQNEAQ in the germline V gene (reference sequence). The V and J ends lost 2 bases and 3 bases, in that order; junction bases with no gene match: 4. This CDR3 is built from 16 residues. In DNA, the CDR3 is TGTGCCAGCAGCTTACTCCTAGCGGGGGGGAAAGAGACCCAGTACTTC. Residues: CASSLLLAGGKETQYF.

This clonotype appeared many times. The genes are TRBV27 and TRBJ2-3; TRBD2 matches 11 bases. This CDR3 has 17 amino acids. Germline V gene data show CDR1 as MNHEY and CDR2 as SMNVEV (reference sequence). Germline trimming cut 2 bases from V and 4 bases from J; bases unmatched to any gene: 8. In DNA form, the CDR3 reads TGTGCCAGCAGTTTAGAGGGGCGTAGCGGGGGGGCAGATACGCAGTATTTT. Its translation: CASSLEGRSGGADTQYF.

This clonotype was observed a handful of times. This chain connects TRBV29-1 to TRBJ2-1; D is unresolved. The CDR3 loop spans 15 amino acids. The germline V and J ends were trimmed by 4 bases and 2 bases, with 15 bases remaining between them. CDR1 SQVTM and CDR2 ANQGSEA come from the germline V gene. The CDR3 bases are TGCAGCGTTGGACCCGACGTCGCCACCTACAATGAGCAGTTCTTC. Its translation: CSVGPDVATYNEQFF.

This clonotype was counted only a few times. CDR3 nucleotide sequence: TGTGCCAGCAGCTTACAGGGGACACCCCTCCACTTT. It is translated as CASSLQGTPLHF. V usage is TRBV7-2 and J usage is TRBJ1-6; D may be TRBD1 (6 bases). Germline CDR1 reads SGHTA; CDR2 reads FQGNSA. The CDR3 has 12 amino acids. V was cut by 2 bases and J by 11 bases, with 7 bases left in between.

This clonotype was counted only a few times. The V call is TRBV7-9, the J call TRBJ1-1, with 7 bases that match TRBD1. This CDR3 is 15 amino acids long. V dropped 5 bases and J dropped 8; count of bases not matched to a gene: 14. Germline assignment: CDR1 SEHNR and CDR2 FQNEAQ (reference sequence). The CDR3 sequence: CASSPEAMRTGEAFF. The CDR3 nucleotides read TGTGCCAGCAGCCCAGAGGCGATGCGGACAGGAGAAGCTTTCTTT.

The V call is TRBV12-3 or TRBV12-4, the J call TRBJ2-1; TRBD2 matches 10 bases. Losses at the gene ends were 3 bases for V and 2 bases for J; bases not matched to a gene: 1. The CDR3 totals 15 residues. In DNA form, the CDR3 reads TGTGCCAGCAGTTTTACTAGCGGGGCCTACAATGAGCAGTTCTTC. Translated, it gives CASSFTSGAYNEQFF.

V and J are TRBV18 and TRBJ1-1, with 7 bases identical to TRBD1. CDR3 length: 15 amino acids. From germline, CDR1 is KGHSH and CDR2 LQKENI. Trimming removed 1 base from V and 3 bases from J; junction bases left unmatched: 5. The CDR3 region is CASSPRKGADTEAFF. CDR3 DNA sequence: TGTGCCAGCTCACCACGGAAGGGGGCGGACACTGAAGCTTTCTTT.

This clonotype came up a few times. The chain links TRBV5-1 to TRBJ2-2, with 9 bases aligning to TRBD1. The CDR3 totals 16 residues. Trimming took 4 bases from V and 4 from J; bases not matched to a gene: 8. Germline assignment: CDR1 SGHRS and CDR2 YFSETQ. The CDR3 region has the DNA TGCGCCAGCAGCCCGCCGGGACAGGGAGCCACCGGGGAGCTGTTTTTT. Amino acid sequence: CASSPPGQGATGELFF.

This clonotype came up a few times. The chain is built from TRBV27 and TRBJ2-5, with D perhaps matching TRBD1 or TRBD2 (7 bases each). The germline V and J ends were trimmed by 8 bases and 5 bases, with 24 bases remaining between them. CDR1 and CDR2 (germline): MNHEY, SMNVEV (reference sequence). The CDR3 consists of 16 residues. In DNA, the CDR3 is TGTGCCAGCGGGAGGGGGCCGTACGATTTTTGGGAGACCCAGTACTTC. Encoded protein: CASGRGPYDFWETQYF.